This is a list of T cell receptor beta chains from one sample in a study of response to subunit inactivated influenza vaccine. In TCRdb, the RT-PCR reads were re-called with MiXCR into one record per CDR3 protein. The repertoire holds fewer than 750,000 distinct CDR3 sequences, with around 15% as singletons. The material was PBMCs from blood, obtained roughly 12 days after vaccination. The origin of the receptors is a man aged 50-60 years who received an inactivated influenza vaccine. Each CDR3 is given without its conserved first and last residue. A D gene is named only where the DNA matches it firmly. Size values are once, few and many counts, or a class for expanded clones, and some rows have none.

-,TRBJ2-3,many,TRBV10-3,ATRETSTDTQY
TRBD2,TRBJ2-5,many,TRBV7-2,ASSPLAGAVQETQY
TRBD1,TRBJ2-7,-,TRBV12-3/TRBV12-4,ASNLGTGTLEQY
TRBD2,TRBJ2-2,-,TRBV20-1,SARTGGEHTGELF
TRBD2,TRBJ2-1,-,TRBV11-2,ASSSGLAGNSYNEQF
-,TRBJ2-7,-,TRBV29-1,SVGEPGSYEQY
-,TRBJ1-6,-,TRBV7-2,ASRNTGTLHSPLH
-,TRBJ2-3,many,TRBV12-3/TRBV12-4,ASSPRSGSTDTQY
-,TRBJ1-1,many,TRBV20-1,SARAGSMNTEAF
-,TRBJ2-7,few,TRBV5-1,ASSPGTLNSYEQY
TRBD1,TRBJ1-5,-,TRBV12-3/TRBV12-4,ASSRTGPSNQPQH
-,TRBJ2-5,many,TRBV7-9,ASSLSRLQETQY
-,TRBJ2-1,few,TRBV18,ASSPQAVLSYNEQF
-,TRBJ2-7,many,TRBV7-2,ASSFSSAAYEQY
-,TRBJ2-7,-,TRBV5-1,ASSLTGTEQY
-,TRBJ1-6,-,TRBV7-8,ASSTRVADSPLH
-,TRBJ2-1,few,TRBV5-6,ASSLWGLSYNEQF
-,TRBJ2-7,-,TRBV3-1,ASSHRESRGPDEQY
-,TRBJ1-3,-,TRBV7-6,ASSLAPFPLRFSGNTIY
-,TRBJ1-6,-,TRBV5-1,ASSLSMGGGSSYNSPLH
-,TRBJ1-1,-,TRBV7-2,ASSLYGLSGTEAF
-,TRBJ2-7,-,TRBV20-1,SARDRTVDLYEQY